This TCR beta chain was obtained from a study of blood T cells in healthy people across ages. Whole-study findings and limits: A roughly linear age-dependent decrease characterized TCR beta diversity per million T cells.

The CDR3 is 17 residues long. Germline lookup yields CDR1 SGHVS and CDR2 FQNEAQ. Trimming removed 5 bases from V and 3 bases from J; junction bases left unmatched: 15. The authors ran a second PCR of 7 to 11 cycles using a sample-barcoded 5' primer and a J-beta primer mix. TCRdb ran MiXCR on the 5' RACE reads and lists one entry per CDR3 protein. This sample has around 1.5 million distinct CDR3 sequences, with 35% to 45% found just once. Concerning this clonotype itself: Its target is unknown.

This sequence was found in a young woman in good health. The chain couples TRBV7-8 to TRBJ1-1; 7 bases map to TRBD1. The sequencing sample was made of blood. Here the CDR3 reads CASSGQGGAGMYTEAFF. CDR3 nucleotides: TGTGCCAGCAGCGGACAAGGGGGCGCGGGAATGTACACTGAAGCTTTCTTT.